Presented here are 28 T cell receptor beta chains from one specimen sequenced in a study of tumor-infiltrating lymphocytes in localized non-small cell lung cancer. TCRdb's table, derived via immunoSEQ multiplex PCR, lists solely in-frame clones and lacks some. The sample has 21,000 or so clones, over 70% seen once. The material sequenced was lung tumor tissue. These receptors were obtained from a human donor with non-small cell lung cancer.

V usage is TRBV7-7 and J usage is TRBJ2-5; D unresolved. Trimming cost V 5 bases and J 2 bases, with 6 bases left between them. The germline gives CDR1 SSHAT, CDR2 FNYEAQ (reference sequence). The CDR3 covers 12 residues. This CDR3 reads CASSPLQETQYF. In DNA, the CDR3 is TGTGCCAGCAGCCCCCTTCAAGAGACCCAGTACTTC.

In DNA form, the CDR3 reads TGCAGCGTTGAAAGAGCGGGGAGTACCGGGGAGCTGTTTTTT. This codes for CSVERAGSTGELFF. This rearrangement joins TRBV29-1 to TRBJ2-2, with TRBD2 identical over 7 bases. This CDR3 contains 14 residues. The germline V gene encodes CDR1 SQVTM and CDR2 ANQGSEA. Trimming at V came to 2 bases and at J to 5 bases, leaving 5 bases not matched to a gene.

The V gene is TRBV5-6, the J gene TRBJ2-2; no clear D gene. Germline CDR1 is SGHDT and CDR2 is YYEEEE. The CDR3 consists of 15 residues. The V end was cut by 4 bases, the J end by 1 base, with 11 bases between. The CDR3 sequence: CASSHLVLNTGELFF. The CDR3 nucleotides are TGTGCCAGCAGCCACCTAGTTTTGAACACCGGGGAGCTGTTTTTT.

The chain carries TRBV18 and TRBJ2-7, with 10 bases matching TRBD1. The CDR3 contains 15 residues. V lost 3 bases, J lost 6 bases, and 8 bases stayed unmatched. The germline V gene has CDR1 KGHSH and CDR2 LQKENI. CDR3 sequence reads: CASSPPGQGWSEQYF. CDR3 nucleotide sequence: TGTGCCAGCTCACCCCCGGGACAGGGGTGGTCCGAGCAGTACTTC.

The CDR3 DNA sequence: TGTGCCAGCAGCTCCCGGAAGGTCGACACAGATACGCAGTATTTT. It translates to CASSSRKVDTDTQYF. This rearrangement joins TRBV7-9 to TRBJ2-3, with unresolved D. V was trimmed by 4 bases and J by 2 bases, leaving 13 bases between them. This CDR3 spans 15 amino acids. The germline V gene has CDR1 SEHNR and CDR2 FQNEAQ (reference sequence).

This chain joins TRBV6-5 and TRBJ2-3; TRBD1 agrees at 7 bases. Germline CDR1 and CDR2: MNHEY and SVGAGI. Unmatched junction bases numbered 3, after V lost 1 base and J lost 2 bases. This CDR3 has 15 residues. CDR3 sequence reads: CASSYLGQNTDTQYF. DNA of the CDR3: TGTGCCAGCAGTTACTTGGGACAGAACACAGATACGCAGTATTTT.

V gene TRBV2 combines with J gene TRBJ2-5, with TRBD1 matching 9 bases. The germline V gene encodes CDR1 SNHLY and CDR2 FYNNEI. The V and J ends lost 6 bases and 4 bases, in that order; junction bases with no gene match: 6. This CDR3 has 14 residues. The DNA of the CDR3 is TGTGCCAGCAGGACCGGGACAGGGTTAGAGACCCAGTACTTC. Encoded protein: CASRTGTGLETQYF.

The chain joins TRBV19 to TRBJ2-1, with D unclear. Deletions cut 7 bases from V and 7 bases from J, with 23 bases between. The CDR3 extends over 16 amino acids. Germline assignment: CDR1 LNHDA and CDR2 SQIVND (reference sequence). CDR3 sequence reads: CASMVVGRAGLNEQFF. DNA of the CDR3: TGTGCCAGTATGGTCGTTGGAAGGGCCGGGTTGAATGAGCAGTTCTTC.

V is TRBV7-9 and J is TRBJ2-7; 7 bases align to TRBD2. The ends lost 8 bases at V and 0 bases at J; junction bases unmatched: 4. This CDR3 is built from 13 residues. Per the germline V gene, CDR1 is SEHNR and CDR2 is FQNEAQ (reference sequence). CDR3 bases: TGTGCCAGCCTAGCGGAGATCTCCTACGAGCAGTACTTC. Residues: CASLAEISYEQYF.

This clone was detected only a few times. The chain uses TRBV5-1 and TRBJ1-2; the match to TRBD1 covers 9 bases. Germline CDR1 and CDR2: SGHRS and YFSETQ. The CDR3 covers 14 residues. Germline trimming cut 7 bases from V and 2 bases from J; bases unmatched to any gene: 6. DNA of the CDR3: TGCGCCAGCGGATCCGGGACAGGGAACTATGGCTACACCTTC. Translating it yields CASGSGTGNYGYTF.

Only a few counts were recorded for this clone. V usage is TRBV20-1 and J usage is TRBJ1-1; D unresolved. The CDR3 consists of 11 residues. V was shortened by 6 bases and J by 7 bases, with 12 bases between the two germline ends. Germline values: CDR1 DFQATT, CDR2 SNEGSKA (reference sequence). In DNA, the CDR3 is TGCAGTGCAGTCCGGAGAGGTGAAGCTTTCTTT. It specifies CSAVRRGEAFF.

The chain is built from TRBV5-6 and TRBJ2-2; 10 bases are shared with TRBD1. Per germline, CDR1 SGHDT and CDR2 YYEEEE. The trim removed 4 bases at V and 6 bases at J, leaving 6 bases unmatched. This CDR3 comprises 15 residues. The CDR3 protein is CASSVRTGGSGELFF. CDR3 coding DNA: TGTGCCAGCAGCGTACGGACAGGGGGGTCCGGGGAGCTGTTTTTT. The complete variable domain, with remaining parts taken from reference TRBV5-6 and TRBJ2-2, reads DAGVTQSPTHLIKTRGQQVTLRCSPKSGHDTVSWYQQALGQGPQFIFQYYEEEERQRGNFPDRFSGHQFPNYSSELNVNALLLGDSALYLCASSVRTGGSGELFFGEGSRLTVL.

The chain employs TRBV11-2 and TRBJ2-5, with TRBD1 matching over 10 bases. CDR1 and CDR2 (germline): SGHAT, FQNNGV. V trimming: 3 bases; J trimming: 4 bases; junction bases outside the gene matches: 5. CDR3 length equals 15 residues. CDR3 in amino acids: CASSFPTGGIETQYF. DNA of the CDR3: TGTGCCAGCAGCTTTCCGACAGGGGGCATAGAGACCCAGTACTTC.

In DNA form, the CDR3 reads TGCAGTGCTGCTTACTGGGAGACCCAGTACTTC. Residues: CSAAYWETQYF. The chain links TRBV20-1 to TRBJ2-5; unclear D gene. Per germline, CDR1 DFQATT and CDR2 SNEGSKA (reference sequence). Trimming removed 5 bases at V and 5 bases at J, with 9 bases between. CDR3 length: 11 amino acids.

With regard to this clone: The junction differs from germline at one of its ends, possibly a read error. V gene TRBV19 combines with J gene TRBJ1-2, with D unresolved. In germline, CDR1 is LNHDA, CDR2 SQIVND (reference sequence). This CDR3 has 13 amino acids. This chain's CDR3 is CASSSQPLRIDLF. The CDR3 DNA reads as TGTGCCAGTAGTTCACAGCCCCTGAGGATTGATCTCTTC.

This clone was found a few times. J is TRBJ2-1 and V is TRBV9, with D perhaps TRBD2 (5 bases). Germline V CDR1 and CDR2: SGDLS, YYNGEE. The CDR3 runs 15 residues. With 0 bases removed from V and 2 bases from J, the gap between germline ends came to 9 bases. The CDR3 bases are TGTGCCAGCAGCGTAGGGGTCGGGACCTACAATGAGCAGTTCTTC. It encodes CASSVGVGTYNEQFF.

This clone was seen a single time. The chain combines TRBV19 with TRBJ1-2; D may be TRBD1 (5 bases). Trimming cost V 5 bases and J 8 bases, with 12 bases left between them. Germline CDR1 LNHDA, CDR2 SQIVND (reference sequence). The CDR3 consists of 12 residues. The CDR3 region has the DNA TGTGCCAGTAGTGGGACGGCGGGAGGCTACACCTTC. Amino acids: CASSGTAGGYTF.

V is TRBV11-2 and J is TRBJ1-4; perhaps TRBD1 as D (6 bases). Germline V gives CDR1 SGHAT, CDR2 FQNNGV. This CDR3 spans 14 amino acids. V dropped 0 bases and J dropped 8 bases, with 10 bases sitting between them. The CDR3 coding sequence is TGTGCCAGCAGCTTAGAGGGGGCCGAGGAAAAACTGTTTTTT. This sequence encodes CASSLEGAEEKLFF.

Written as DNA, the CDR3 is TGTGCCAGCAGTTACGGGACCCCCACCGGGGAGCTGTTTTTT. Residues: CASSYGTPTGELFF. The chain joins TRBV6-5 to TRBJ2-2; D may correspond to TRBD1 or TRBD2 (5 bases each). V lost 2 bases and J 4 bases, leaving 8 bases between the germline ends. The CDR3 length is 14 residues. Germline lookup yields CDR1 MNHEY and CDR2 SVGAGI.

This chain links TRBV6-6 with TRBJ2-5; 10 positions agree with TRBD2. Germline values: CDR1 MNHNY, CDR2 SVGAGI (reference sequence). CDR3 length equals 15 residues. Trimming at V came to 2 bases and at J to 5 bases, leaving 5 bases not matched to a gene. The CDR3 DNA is TGTGCCAGCAGTTACGACCGAGCGGGAGGGGAGACCCAGTACTTC. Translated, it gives CASSYDRAGGETQYF.

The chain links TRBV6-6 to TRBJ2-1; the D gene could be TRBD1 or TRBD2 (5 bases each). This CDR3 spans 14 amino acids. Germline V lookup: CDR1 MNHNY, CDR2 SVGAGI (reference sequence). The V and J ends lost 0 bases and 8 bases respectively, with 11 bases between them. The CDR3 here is CASSYSRDVDEQFF. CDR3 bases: TGTGCCAGCAGTTACTCGAGGGACGTGGATGAGCAGTTCTTC.

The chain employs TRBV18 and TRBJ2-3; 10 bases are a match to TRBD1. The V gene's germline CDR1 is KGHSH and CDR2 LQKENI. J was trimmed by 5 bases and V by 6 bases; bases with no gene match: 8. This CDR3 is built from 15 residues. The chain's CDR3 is CASSRQGARVDTQYF. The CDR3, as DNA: TGTGCCAGCTCCCGACAGGGGGCAAGAGTAGATACGCAGTATTTT.

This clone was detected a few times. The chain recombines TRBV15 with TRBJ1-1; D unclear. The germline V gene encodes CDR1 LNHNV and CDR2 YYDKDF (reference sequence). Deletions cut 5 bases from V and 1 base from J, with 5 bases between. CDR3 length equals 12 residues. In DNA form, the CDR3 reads TGTGCCACCAGCGTCTCGAACACTGAAGCTTTCTTT. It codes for CATSVSNTEAFF.

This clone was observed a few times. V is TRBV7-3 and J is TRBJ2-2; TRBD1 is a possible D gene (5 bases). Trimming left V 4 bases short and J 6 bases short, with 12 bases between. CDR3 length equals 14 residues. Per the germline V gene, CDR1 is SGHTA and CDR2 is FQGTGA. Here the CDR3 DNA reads TGTGCCAGCAGCTGGGCAGGGCTTGCCGGGGAGCTGTTTTTT. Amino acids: CASSWAGLAGELFF. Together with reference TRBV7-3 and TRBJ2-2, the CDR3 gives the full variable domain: GAGVSQTPSNKVTEKGKYVELRCDPISGHTALYWYRQSLGQGPEFLIYFQGTGAADDSGLPNDRFFAVRPEGSVSTLKIQRTERGDSAVYLCASSWAGLAGELFFGEGSRLTVL.

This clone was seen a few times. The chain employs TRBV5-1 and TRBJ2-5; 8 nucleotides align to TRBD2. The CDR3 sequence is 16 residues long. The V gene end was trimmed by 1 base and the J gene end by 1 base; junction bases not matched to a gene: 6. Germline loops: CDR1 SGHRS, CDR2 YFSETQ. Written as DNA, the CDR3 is TGCGCCAGCAGCTTGAGCGGGAGTACCGGCCAAGAGACCCAGTACTTC. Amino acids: CASSLSGSTGQETQYF.

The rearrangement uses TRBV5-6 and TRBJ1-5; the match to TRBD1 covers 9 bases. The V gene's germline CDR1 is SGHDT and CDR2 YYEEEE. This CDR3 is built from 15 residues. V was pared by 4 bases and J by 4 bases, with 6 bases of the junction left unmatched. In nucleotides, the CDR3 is TGTGCCAGCAGCGCATGGACAGGGGTTAATCAGCCCCAGCATTTT. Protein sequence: CASSAWTGVNQPQHF.

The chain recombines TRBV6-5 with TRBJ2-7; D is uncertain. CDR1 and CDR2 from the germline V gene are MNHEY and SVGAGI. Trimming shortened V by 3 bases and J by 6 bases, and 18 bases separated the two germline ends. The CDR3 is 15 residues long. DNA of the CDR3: TGTGCCAGCAGTTATACGTTAGGAACAAGTGGCGAGCAGTACTTC. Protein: CASSYTLGTSGEQYF.

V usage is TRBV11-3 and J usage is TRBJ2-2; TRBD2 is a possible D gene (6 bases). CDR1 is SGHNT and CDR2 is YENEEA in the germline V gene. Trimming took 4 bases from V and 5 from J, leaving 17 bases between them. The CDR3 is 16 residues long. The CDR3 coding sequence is TGTGCCAGCAGCTCGCCCTCGGGAGATGGGACCGGGGAGCTGTTTTTT. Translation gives CASSSPSGDGTGELFF. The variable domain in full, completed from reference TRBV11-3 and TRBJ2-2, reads EAGVVQSPRYKIIEKKQPVAFWCNPISGHNTLYWYLQNLGQGPELLIRYENEEAVDDSQLPKDRFSAERLKGVDSTLKIQPAELGDSAVYLCASSSPSGDGTGELFFGEGSRLTVL.